These T cell receptor beta chains were read from a single sample in a study of CD8 T cells in ankylosing spondylitis. TCRdb reanalysed the 5' RACE reads using MiXCR and keeps one entry per CDR3 protein. The sample lists around 340,000 distinct CDR3 sequences, 20% to 25% seen once, with around 14% in the top ten. The sequencing sample was made of blood, either unsorted or a sorted T cell fraction (not recorded which). These receptors originate from a male donor with ankylosing spondylitis or in good health (not recorded which). The CDR3 runs from the conserved cysteine through the conserved F or W. D genes are given only for firm matches. Clone size is stated in some rows and not others, as once, few, many or a class when expanded.

clone_size: .; d_call: .; j_call: TRBJ1-1; v_call: TRBV25-1; cdr3_aa: CASSEWMGGGYNTEAFF; cdr3_nt: TGTGCCAGCAGTGAATGGATGGGGGGCGGATATAACACTGAAGCTTTCTTT
clone_size: .; d_call: TRBD1; j_call: TRBJ2-7; v_call: TRBV11-2; cdr3_aa: CASSLGKGTGFYEQYF; cdr3_nt: TGTGCCAGCAGCTTAGGTAAAGGGACAGGGTTCTACGAGCAGTACTTC
clone_size: few; d_call: .; j_call: TRBJ2-2; v_call: TRBV4-1; cdr3_aa: CASSQDKVGELFF; cdr3_nt: TGCGCCAGCAGCCAAGATAAGGTCGGGGAGCTGTTTTTT
clone_size: many; d_call: .; j_call: TRBJ1-1; v_call: TRBV12-3/TRBV12-4; cdr3_aa: CASSFWGDTEAFF; cdr3_nt: TGTGCCAGCAGTTTTTGGGGGGACACTGAAGCTTTCTTT
clone_size: .; d_call: TRBD2; j_call: TRBJ2-2; v_call: TRBV27; cdr3_aa: CASSFVGGGTGELFF; cdr3_nt: TGTGCCAGCAGTTTCGTAGGCGGGGGCACCGGGGAGCTGTTTTTT
clone_size: .; d_call: .; j_call: TRBJ2-1; v_call: TRBV27; cdr3_aa: CASSPTGDYNEQFF; cdr3_nt: TGTGCCAGCAGCCCGACAGGAGACTACAATGAGCAGTTCTTC
clone_size: .; d_call: TRBD2; j_call: TRBJ2-1; v_call: TRBV4-2; cdr3_aa: CASSTESGGANEQFF; cdr3_nt: TGTGCCAGCAGCACCGAAAGCGGGGGGGCGAATGAGCAGTTCTTC
clone_size: .; d_call: .; j_call: TRBJ2-7; v_call: TRBV24-1; cdr3_aa: CATAGRNYEQYF; cdr3_nt: TGTGCCACTGCAGGGAGGAACTACGAGCAGTACTTC
clone_size: few; d_call: .; j_call: TRBJ2-7; v_call: TRBV28; cdr3_aa: CAAQGGSSYEQYF; cdr3_nt: TGTGCCGCACAGGGTGGGAGCTCCTACGAGCAGTACTTC
clone_size: few; d_call: TRBD1; j_call: TRBJ2-3; v_call: TRBV5-5; cdr3_aa: CASSLEVTGSWDTQYF; cdr3_nt: TGTGCCAGCAGCTTGGAAGTGACAGGGTCTTGGGATACGCAGTATTTT
clone_size: .; d_call: .; j_call: TRBJ1-1; v_call: TRBV6-5; cdr3_aa: CASSYLQGTEAFF; cdr3_nt: TGTGCCAGCAGTTACTTGCAGGGCACTGAAGCTTTCTTT
clone_size: .; d_call: TRBD2; j_call: TRBJ2-5; v_call: TRBV7-8; cdr3_aa: CASKNSGLAGARQETQYF; cdr3_nt: TGTGCCAGCAAGAACTCGGGACTAGCGGGTGCTCGACAAGAGACCCAGTACTTC
clone_size: few; d_call: .; j_call: TRBJ2-7; v_call: TRBV12-3/TRBV12-4; cdr3_aa: CASSFRNSYEQYF; cdr3_nt: TGTGCCAGCAGTTTTCGGAACTCCTACGAGCAGTACTTC
clone_size: .; d_call: .; j_call: TRBJ1-5; v_call: TRBV6-2/TRBV6-3; cdr3_aa: CASSDPDRGLQPQHF; cdr3_nt: TGTGCCAGCAGTGATCCGGACAGAGGTCTTCAGCCCCAGCATTTT
clone_size: .; d_call: .; j_call: TRBJ2-7; v_call: TRBV7-9; cdr3_aa: CASSLGTVLEQYF; cdr3_nt: TGTGCCAGCAGCTTAGGGACAGTTCTCGAGCAGTACTTC
clone_size: .; d_call: .; j_call: TRBJ2-1; v_call: TRBV29-1; cdr3_aa: CSVVQGSSNEQFF; cdr3_nt: TGCAGCGTTGTTCAGGGTTCGAGCAATGAGCAGTTCTTC
clone_size: .; d_call: .; j_call: TRBJ2-7; v_call: TRBV7-6; cdr3_aa: CASSLEAGSGYEQYF; cdr3_nt: TGTGCCAGCAGCTTAGAGGCGGGAAGCGGCTACGAGCAGTACTTC
clone_size: few; d_call: TRBD2; j_call: TRBJ2-1; v_call: TRBV7-2; cdr3_aa: CASSFLAGKYNEQFF; cdr3_nt: TGTGCCAGCAGCTTTCTAGCGGGGAAGTACAATGAGCAGTTCTTC
clone_size: .; d_call: TRBD1; j_call: TRBJ2-1; v_call: TRBV6-5; cdr3_aa: CASSYTQGQGPYNEQFF; cdr3_nt: TGTGCCAGCAGTTACACTCAAGGACAGGGGCCCTACAATGAGCAGTTCTTC
clone_size: few; d_call: .; j_call: TRBJ2-2; v_call: TRBV20-1; cdr3_aa: CSAPPLEVTGELFF; cdr3_nt: TGCAGTGCCCCTCCTCTGGAGGTCACCGGGGAGCTGTTTTTT
clone_size: few; d_call: .; j_call: TRBJ1-6; v_call: TRBV4-1; cdr3_aa: CASSQWTGGDPLHF; cdr3_nt: TGCGCCAGCAGCCAGTGGACGGGAGGAGACCCCCTCCACTTT
clone_size: few; d_call: .; j_call: TRBJ2-3; v_call: TRBV20-1; cdr3_aa: CSAGGWGSGTDTQYF; cdr3_nt: TGCAGTGCTGGAGGATGGGGGTCCGGCACAGATACGCAGTATTTT
clone_size: .; d_call: TRBD2; j_call: TRBJ2-7; v_call: TRBV9; cdr3_aa: CASSGTSGGAHEQYF; cdr3_nt: TGTGCCAGCAGCGGAACGAGCGGGGGGGCCCACGAGCAGTACTTC
clone_size: .; d_call: .; j_call: TRBJ2-5; v_call: TRBV20-1; cdr3_aa: CSARPQGEETQYF; cdr3_nt: TGCAGTGCTAGACCTCAGGGAGAAGAGACCCAGTACTTC
clone_size: many; d_call: TRBD1; j_call: TRBJ1-5; v_call: TRBV9; cdr3_aa: CASSLGTGSNQPQHF; cdr3_nt: TGTGCCAGCAGCCTTGGGACAGGGAGCAATCAGCCCCAGCATTTT
clone_size: .; d_call: .; j_call: TRBJ2-1; v_call: TRBV12-3/TRBV12-4; cdr3_aa: CASTTAGALSSYNEQFF; cdr3_nt: TGTGCCAGCACCACCGCTGGGGCCTTAAGCTCCTACAATGAGCAGTTCTTC
clone_size: .; d_call: .; j_call: TRBJ2-1; v_call: TRBV6-1; cdr3_aa: CASSQPGPGDEQFF; cdr3_nt: TGTGCCAGCAGTCAACCGGGCCCGGGGGATGAGCAGTTCTTC
clone_size: .; d_call: TRBD1; j_call: TRBJ2-7; v_call: TRBV7-6; cdr3_aa: CASSLATGQTPYEQYF; cdr3_nt: TGTGCCAGCAGCTTAGCCACGGGACAGACCCCCTACGAGCAGTACTTC
clone_size: few; d_call: .; j_call: TRBJ2-3; v_call: TRBV10-3; cdr3_aa: CAISEEDGASDTQYF; cdr3_nt: TGTGCCATCAGTGAGGAAGATGGGGCGTCAGATACGCAGTATTTT
clone_size: few; d_call: .; j_call: TRBJ2-1; v_call: TRBV12-3/TRBV12-4; cdr3_aa: CASWTGNYNEQFF; cdr3_nt: TGTGCCAGTTGGACTGGAAACTACAATGAGCAGTTCTTC
clone_size: few; d_call: TRBD2; j_call: TRBJ2-1; v_call: TRBV6-1; cdr3_aa: CASSERDPGGEQFF; cdr3_nt: TGTGCCAGCAGCGAACGGGACCCGGGGGGTGAGCAGTTCTTC
clone_size: .; d_call: .; j_call: TRBJ2-7; v_call: TRBV12-3/TRBV12-4; cdr3_aa: CASGEGGPYEQYF; cdr3_nt: TGTGCCAGCGGGGAGGGGGGTCCCTACGAGCAGTACTTC
clone_size: .; d_call: TRBD1; j_call: TRBJ2-7; v_call: TRBV2; cdr3_aa: CASSLPGTGGAGGSYEQYF; cdr3_nt: TGTGCCAGCAGTTTACCCGGGACAGGGGGCGCTGGGGGGTCTTACGAGCAGTACTTC
clone_size: .; d_call: .; j_call: TRBJ2-5; v_call: TRBV7-8; cdr3_aa: CASSLGGGQSETQYF; cdr3_nt: TGTGCCAGCAGCTTAGGGGGCGGACAGTCAGAGACCCAGTACTTC
clone_size: few; d_call: TRBD1; j_call: TRBJ2-3; v_call: TRBV5-8; cdr3_aa: CASSIDRVDTQYF; cdr3_nt: TGTGCCAGCAGCATCGACAGGGTAGATACGCAGTATTTT
clone_size: few; d_call: .; j_call: TRBJ2-1; v_call: TRBV2; cdr3_aa: CASGGNPSYNEQFF; cdr3_nt: TGTGCCAGCGGCGGGAACCCCTCCTACAATGAGCAGTTCTTC
clone_size: many; d_call: TRBD1; j_call: TRBJ1-1; v_call: TRBV12-3/TRBV12-4; cdr3_aa: CASSSGQENTEAFF; cdr3_nt: TGTGCCAGCAGTAGTGGACAGGAGAACACTGAAGCTTTCTTT
clone_size: few; d_call: .; j_call: TRBJ2-1; v_call: TRBV12-5; cdr3_aa: CASGLVQGQSNEQFF; cdr3_nt: TGTGCTAGTGGTTTGGTACAAGGGCAGTCCAATGAGCAGTTCTTC
clone_size: .; d_call: TRBD2; j_call: TRBJ2-3; v_call: TRBV7-9; cdr3_aa: CASSLVTSGGPRNTQYF; cdr3_nt: TGTGCCAGCAGCTTAGTGACTAGCGGGGGACCTAGAAATACGCAGTATTTT
clone_size: few; d_call: TRBD1; j_call: TRBJ2-3; v_call: TRBV29-1; cdr3_aa: CSGLGQATDTQYF; cdr3_nt: TGCAGCGGATTGGGACAGGCCACAGATACGCAGTATTTT
clone_size: .; d_call: TRBD1; j_call: TRBJ1-1; v_call: TRBV4-1; cdr3_aa: CASSPATGGDMNTEAFF; cdr3_nt: TGCGCCAGCAGCCCAGCGACAGGGGGGGATATGAACACTGAAGCTTTCTTT